The next 23 T cell receptor beta chains were all read from a single sample in a study of tumor-infiltrating lymphocytes in localized non-small cell lung cancer. Generated by immunoSEQ multiplex PCR, the TCRdb table keeps only in-frame clones and is missing some. There are around 5,900 clones in the sample; roughly 77% occur only once, and 6.5% lies in the top ten. The sequencing sample was made of uninvolved lung tissue not adjacent to the tumor. Receptors were obtained from a human donor with non-small cell lung cancer.

This clone qualifies as large. The chain joins TRBV7-9 to TRBJ1-5, with TRBD1 matching 8 bases. The CDR3 spans 13 residues. Germline lookup yields CDR1 SEHNR and CDR2 FQNEAQ (reference sequence). Trimming took 7 bases from V and 4 from J; bases not matched to a gene: 3. CDR3 amino acids: CASTRDRNQPQHF. As DNA, the CDR3 is TGTGCCAGCACCCGGGACAGGAATCAGCCCCAGCATTTT.

This chain connects TRBV30 to TRBJ1-1; tentative D call: TRBD1 (6 bases). V was shortened by 7 bases and J by 4 bases, with 22 bases between the two germline ends. Germline lookup yields CDR1 GTSNPN and CDR2 SVGIG (reference sequence). The CDR3 length is 15 residues. This CDR3 reads CASGGAYSVITEAFF. CDR3 DNA sequence: TGTGCCTCCGGGGGCGCCTACTCGGTAATCACTGAAGCTTTCTTT.

CDR3 amino acids: CASSPGTGNLGGLDEQYF. CDR3 DNA sequence: TGTGCCAGCAGTCCCGGGACAGGGAATCTTGGAGGGTTGGACGAGCAGTACTTC. This chain connects TRBV28 to TRBJ2-7; 9 nucleotides agree with TRBD1. The CDR3 loop spans 18 amino acids. Germline values: CDR1 MDHEN, CDR2 SYDVKM. Trimming at V came to 5 bases and at J to 5 bases, leaving 19 bases not matched to a gene.

The rearrangement joins TRBV7-2 to TRBJ2-7, with 11 bases fitting TRBD1. In germline, CDR1 is SGHTA, CDR2 FQGNSA. The CDR3 length is 14 residues. The trim removed 3 bases at V and 6 bases at J, leaving 4 bases unmatched. In DNA form, the CDR3 reads TGTGCCAGCAGCTTCCAGGACAGGGGGCGCGAGCAGTACTTC. Encoded protein: CASSFQDRGREQYF.

This chain uses TRBV10-2 with TRBJ2-1; D may be TRBD1 (5 bases). The CDR3 contains 14 residues. Per the germline V gene, CDR1 is WSHSY and CDR2 is SAAADI. V lost 4 bases and J lost 4, with 11 bases in between. The CDR3, as DNA: TGCGCCAGCAGTGCAGGCAGGGATTACAATGAGCAGTTCTTC. Its translation: CASSAGRDYNEQFF.

This clone turned up a few times. CDR3 DNA: TGTGCCAGCAGCTTGAGGGCAGCCATGAACACTGAAGCTTTCTTT. Amino acid sequence: CASSLRAAMNTEAFF. The chain has TRBV5-6 and TRBJ1-1; D not resolved. This CDR3 is 15 amino acids long. V lost 1 base, J lost 0 bases, and 10 bases lay in between. Per germline, CDR1 SGHDT and CDR2 YYEEEE.

The J gene is TRBJ2-7, the V gene TRBV7-9; 8 bases align to TRBD2. The V gene end was trimmed by 0 bases and the J gene end by 2 bases; junction bases not matched to a gene: 9. The germline gives CDR1 SEHNR, CDR2 FQNEAQ (reference sequence). The CDR3 extends over 17 amino acids. CDR3 sequence: CASSLAGGSGVAYEQYF. In DNA, the CDR3 is TGTGCCAGCAGCTTAGCGGGTGGTAGCGGGGTAGCCTACGAGCAGTACTTC.

The chain carries TRBV2 and TRBJ2-7, with D possibly TRBD2 on 6 matching bases. The CDR3 is 12 amino acids. CDR1 and CDR2 (germline): SNHLY, FYNNEI. V was shortened by 8 bases and J by 3 bases, with 11 bases between the two germline ends. In nucleotides, the CDR3 is TGTGCCAGCCTGGGACTCTACTACGAGCAGTACTTC. Its translation is CASLGLYYEQYF.

This clone was seen more than once but under ten times. The chain combines TRBV28 with TRBJ2-7; 8 bases agree with TRBD1. CDR3 length: 14 amino acids. CDR1 MDHEN and CDR2 SYDVKM come from the germline V gene. The junction had 7 bases not matched to a gene; V was cut back by 6 bases and J by 3 bases. The CDR3 nucleotides read TGTGCCAGCAGCGGGACAGGTGGAGTCTACGAGCAGTACTTC. This encodes CASSGTGGVYEQYF.

V gene TRBV5-1 combines with J gene TRBJ2-7; no clear D gene. The CDR3 is 14 residues long. Trimming took off 0 bases at V and 0 bases at J, with 7 bases between the two ends. Per germline, CDR1 SGHRS and CDR2 YFSETQ. The CDR3 DNA reads TGCGCCAGCAGCTTGGGAGGCAACTCCTACGAGCAGTACTTC. This gives the protein CASSLGGNSYEQYF.

This clone counts as large. This chain connects TRBV10-3 to TRBJ1-5; no firm D call. V was trimmed by 9 bases and J by 4 bases, leaving 13 bases between them. Germline V gene lookup returns CDR1 ENHRY and CDR2 SYGVKD. This CDR3 contains 13 residues. This CDR3 is CAIRDRENQPQHF. The CDR3 DNA reads as TGTGCCATACGTGACCGAGAAAATCAGCCCCAGCATTTT.

J is TRBJ1-2 and V is TRBV5-4; the match to TRBD1 covers 10 bases. Germline V CDR1 and CDR2: SGHNT, YYREEE (reference sequence). V was clipped by 5 bases and J by 6 bases; unmatched bases: 13. The CDR3 has 16 amino acids. Written as DNA, the CDR3 is TGTGCCAGCAGGGCGACCGGGACAGGGGCTATAGATGGCTACACCTTC. Translating it yields CASRATGTGAIDGYTF.

The gene calls are TRBV30 and TRBJ1-6, with 9 bases identical to TRBD1. Losses at the gene ends were 1 base for V and 9 bases for J; bases not matched to a gene: 4. Germline V gene data show CDR1 as GTSNPN and CDR2 as SVGIG (reference sequence). This CDR3 contains 14 residues. DNA of the CDR3: TGTGCCTGGAGTGCGGGACAGGGAGGTTCACCCCTCCACTTT. Residues: CAWSAGQGGSPLHF.

The genes are TRBV27 and TRBJ2-5, with 8 bases that match TRBD1. V lost 5 bases to trimming and J lost 7 bases; unmatched junction nucleotides: 12. The germline CDR1 and CDR2 sequences are MNHEY and SMNVEV (reference sequence). The CDR3 length is 15 residues. CDR3 loop: CASSPRQGLSGTQYF. The DNA of the CDR3 is TGTGCCAGCAGTCCCCGACAGGGGCTATCAGGGACCCAGTACTTC.

The rearrangement links TRBV11-2 to TRBJ2-1; TRBD2 agrees at 13 bases. Germline loops: CDR1 SGHAT, CDR2 FQNNGV. CDR3 size: 15 residues. Trimming at V came to 5 bases and at J to 9 bases, leaving 7 bases not matched to a gene. Here the CDR3 reads CASSETSGRDGEQFF. The DNA of the CDR3 is TGTGCCAGCAGCGAAACTAGCGGGAGGGACGGTGAGCAGTTCTTC.

CDR3 nucleotide sequence: TGTGCCAGCAGTTTTGAAACCTCCTACGAGCAGTACTTC. Translating it yields CASSFETSYEQYF. This chain joins TRBV28 and TRBJ2-7, with D hard to call. CDR3 length: 13 residues. The V gene lost 3 bases and the J gene lost 0 bases, with 6 bases spanning the gap. Germline lookup yields CDR1 MDHEN and CDR2 SYDVKM.

The rearrangement links TRBV7-9 to TRBJ1-4; D unresolved. This CDR3 spans 14 amino acids. Trimming removed 0 bases from V and 4 bases from J, with 6 bases in between. Germline lookup yields CDR1 SEHNR and CDR2 FQNEAQ (reference sequence). The CDR3: CASSLAQNNEKLFF. The CDR3 nucleotides are TGTGCCAGCAGCTTAGCCCAGAATAATGAAAAACTGTTTTTT.

V is TRBV14 and J is TRBJ1-3; D gene uncertain. This CDR3 is built from 14 residues. Germline CDR1 SGHDN, CDR2 FVKESK. Trimming shortened V by 3 bases and J by 0 bases, and 6 bases separated the two germline ends. The CDR3 is CASSQVNSGNTIYF. In nucleotides, the CDR3 is TGTGCCAGCAGCCAGGTTAACTCTGGAAACACCATATATTTT.

This clone is medium-sized. V and J are TRBV5-1 and TRBJ2-7, with D tentatively TRBD1 (6 bases). V lost 1 base and J lost 0, with 14 bases in between. CDR1 is SGHRS and CDR2 is YFSETQ in the germline V gene. CDR3 length: 16 amino acids. CDR3 protein: CASSLTGTRSSYEQYF. In DNA, the CDR3 is TGCGCCAGCAGCTTGACTGGGACAAGAAGCTCCTACGAGCAGTACTTC.

This chain joins TRBV5-1 and TRBJ2-6, with 8 nucleotides matching TRBD1. Germline V CDR1 and CDR2: SGHRS, YFSETQ. The CDR3 runs to 13 residues. V shed 4 bases, J shed 11 bases, and the junction held 5 bases outside the gene matches. CDR3 loop: CASSAGQEDVLTF. The CDR3 DNA follows: TGCGCCAGCAGCGCGGGACAGGAGGACGTCCTGACTTTC.

The chain joins TRBV11-2 to TRBJ2-7; TRBD1 might be the D (6 bases). V gave up 2 bases and J gave up 0 bases, with 14 bases separating them. Germline CDR1 and CDR2: SGHAT and FQNNGV. The CDR3 contains 16 residues. The CDR3: CASSLNQGLSSYEQYF. The CDR3 DNA sequence: TGTGCCAGCAGCTTAAACCAGGGGTTAAGCTCCTACGAGCAGTACTTC.

The chain employs TRBV10-1 and TRBJ2-3; 9 bases line up with TRBD2. CDR1 is WNHNN, CDR2 SYGVQD, per germline (reference sequence). V lost 5 bases and J lost 5; bases outside the gene matches: 2. The CDR3 is 13 amino acids. The chain's CDR3 is CASSLAGEDTQYF. The CDR3 DNA follows: TGCGCCAGCAGTTTAGCGGGAGAAGATACGCAGTATTTT.

In its sample, this clone is large. The same CDR3 is also encoded by other DNA sequences in this sample. The chain uses TRBV28 and TRBJ1-2; weak D call: TRBD1 (5 bases). Germline lookup yields CDR1 MDHEN and CDR2 SYDVKM. V was cut by 1 base and J by 3 bases, with 9 bases left in between. This CDR3 comprises 14 residues. Written as DNA, the CDR3 is TGTGCCAGCAGTTTATTGGGGACGGACTATGGCTACACCTTC. It specifies CASSLLGTDYGYTF.